This passage covers 14 T cell receptor beta chains from one sample sequenced in a study of vaccination effects on CD4 cells after COVID-19. These receptors have no identified antigens. Ahead of sequencing, the ViraFEST assay grew antigen-specific CD4+ T cells using viral peptide pools. Culture proceeded for more than nine days, and CD4+ T cells were then isolated. This individual contracted SARS-CoV-2 between March and December 2020, as verified by PCR. The assay was immunoSEQ multiplex PCR, and TCRdb's table has in-frame clones only and misses some. The repertoire holds tens of thousands of clones, roughly two thirds seen once, with about 5% in the top ten. The sample here was CD4+ T cells from PBMCs cultured with HIV peptides, taken before COVID-19 vaccination. Subset noted: HIV-1 Nef peptide pool negative control/reference culture. The receptors here all came from a human donor who had a prior SARS-CoV-2 infection.

The chain is built from TRBV2 and TRBJ1-1; D ambiguous. The CDR3 loop spans 11 amino acids. Deletions cut 7 bases from V and 10 bases from J, with 13 bases between. Germline V gives CDR1 SNHLY, CDR2 FYNNEI. This chain's CDR3 is CASTISSRAFF. The CDR3 DNA is TGTGCCAGCACCATCAGCTCCCGAGCTTTCTTT.

The rearrangement links TRBV18 to TRBJ1-4; no clear D gene. V lost 2 bases and J 4 bases, leaving 11 bases between the germline ends. Germline CDR1 reads KGHSH; CDR2 reads LQKENI. This CDR3 region has 15 residues. In DNA form, the CDR3 reads TGTGCCAGCTCACCAAAAGTCGGCGTTAATGAAAAACTGTTTTTT. Translating it yields CASSPKVGVNEKLFF.

The rearrangement links TRBV14 to TRBJ1-6; D unresolved. Germline values: CDR1 SGHDN, CDR2 FVKESK. The CDR3 extends over 14 amino acids. V was trimmed by 2 bases and J by 7 bases, leaving 9 bases between them. DNA for the CDR3: TGTGCCAGCAGCCAAATGGGGTACAATTCACCCCTCCACTTT. This encodes CASSQMGYNSPLHF.

This chain uses TRBV18 with TRBJ2-3; 10 positions match TRBD2. V lost 4 bases and J lost 5; bases outside the gene matches: 9. CDR1 and CDR2 from the germline V gene are KGHSH and LQKENI. The CDR3 is made up of 16 amino acids. The CDR3 DNA follows: TGTGCCAGCTCACAGGGACTAGCGACCTCCGGAGATACGCAGTATTTT. This encodes CASSQGLATSGDTQYF.

The V call is TRBV6-1, the J call TRBJ2-1; 10 positions match TRBD2. Germline trimming cut 4 bases from V and 7 bases from J; bases unmatched to any gene: 16. This CDR3 comprises 18 residues. Looked up from germline, CDR1 is MNHNS and CDR2 is SASEGT. This CDR3 reads CASSVMVRSSGGDNEQFF. The CDR3, as DNA: TGTGCCAGCAGTGTCATGGTGCGCTCTAGCGGGGGTGATAATGAGCAGTTCTTC.

This chain links TRBV2 with TRBJ2-5, with D maybe TRBD2 (6 bases). Trimming took off 3 bases at V and 5 bases at J, with 10 bases between the two ends. Germline CDR1 and CDR2: SNHLY and FYNNEI. The CDR3 loop spans 13 amino acids. This CDR3 is CASSEAGSETQYF. CDR3 in DNA: TGTGCCAGCAGTGAGGCGGGGTCGGAGACCCAGTACTTC.

This chain joins TRBV6-5 and TRBJ1-3; tentative D call: TRBD1 (6 bases). CDR1 and CDR2 (germline): MNHEY, SVGAGI. The V and J ends lost 6 bases and 2 bases respectively, with 14 bases between them. The CDR3 runs 15 residues. DNA of the CDR3: TGTGCCAGCAGCCTACAGGGAGTCCCTGGAAACACCATATATTTT. Amino acid sequence: CASSLQGVPGNTIYF.

The V and J genes are TRBV4-1 and TRBJ2-4, with 11 positions matching TRBD2. V shed 6 bases and J 1 base; nucleotides not matched to a gene: 8. This CDR3 comprises 17 residues. Germline values: CDR1 MGHRA, CDR2 YSYEKL. The CDR3 reads CASRPVLAGAAKNIQYF. CDR3 sequence (DNA): TGCGCCAGCAGGCCTGTACTAGCGGGAGCTGCCAAAAACATTCAGTACTTC.

The chain recombines TRBV5-6 with TRBJ2-7; no clear D gene. CDR3 length: 14 residues. The V end lost 0 bases, the J end lost 7 bases, and 14 bases lay between the germline ends. Looked up from germline, CDR1 is SGHDT and CDR2 is YYEEEE. The CDR3 reads CASSLAGAGSEQYF. The CDR3 nucleotides are TGTGCCAGCAGCTTGGCCGGAGCAGGATCTGAGCAGTACTTC.

The table lists this clone with a count of one. The chain carries TRBV19 and TRBJ1-2; 9 nucleotides line up with TRBD1. V was clipped by 7 bases and J by 1 base; unmatched bases: 7. The CDR3 is 15 residues long. The germline V gene has CDR1 LNHDA and CDR2 SQIVND (reference sequence). Written as DNA, the CDR3 is TGTGCCAGTACCTCGGGACAGGGCTATAACTATGGCTACACCTTC. Its translation: CASTSGQGYNYGYTF.

The chain carries TRBV4-3 and TRBJ2-1; D remains unclear. The CDR3 is 17 residues long. The V and J ends lost 0 bases and 7 bases respectively, with 19 bases between them. Looked up from germline, CDR1 is LGHNA and CDR2 is YSLEER. The CDR3 region has the DNA TGCGCCAGCAGCCAAGATCCAATCCGGGCCATGTGGAATGAGCAGTTCTTC. Residues: CASSQDPIRAMWNEQFF.

This chain uses TRBV18 with TRBJ2-5; D is tentatively TRBD1 or TRBD2 (5 bases each). Trimming cost V 8 bases and J 2 bases, with 12 bases left between them. This CDR3 region has 13 residues. Germline values: CDR1 KGHSH, CDR2 LQKENI. CDR3 sequence reads: CASGEWGQETQYF. CDR3 nucleotides: TGTGCCAGCGGAGAGTGGGGGCAAGAGACCCAGTACTTC.

This chain links TRBV6-5 with TRBJ2-7; D is unclear. Per the germline V gene, CDR1 is MNHEY and CDR2 is SVGAGI. V lost 5 bases and J lost 3, with 11 bases in between. The CDR3 is 13 amino acids. The CDR3 reads CASSPYRYYEQYF. The CDR3 DNA sequence: TGTGCCAGCAGTCCTTACCGGTACTACGAGCAGTACTTC.

The chain uses TRBV19 and TRBJ2-1; 9 nucleotides align to TRBD2. The CDR3 length is 21 residues. Germline trimming cut 3 bases from V and 4 bases from J; bases unmatched to any gene: 22. The germline V gene has CDR1 LNHDA and CDR2 SQIVND (reference sequence). The DNA of the CDR3 is TGTGCCAGTAGTATCCCTAGACTAGCGGTTAGAAGAGCGGGGGCATACAATGAGCAGTTCTTC. As protein: CASSIPRLAVRRAGAYNEQFF.